One sample yielded the 2 T cell receptor beta chains listed below, sequenced in a study of identical twins. MiXCR, run by TCRdb on the 5' RACE reads, gives a single entry per CDR3 protein. Of hundreds of thousands of distinct CDR3 sequences listed, approximately 13% are singletons. A further study also used this sample, focusing on yellow fever vaccine responses in identical twins.

Sequencing was performed on PBMCs. The receptors stem from a woman aged 18-30 years in good health.

This clonotype was recorded many times. The chain has TRBV4-2 and TRBJ1-2; no firm D call. This CDR3 is built from 12 residues. Germline V lookup: CDR1 LGHNA, CDR2 YNFKEQ. The V gene lost 3 bases and the J gene lost 4 bases, with 6 bases spanning the gap. The CDR3 region is CASSQDGYGYTF. The CDR3 nucleotides are TGTGCCAGCAGCCAGGACGGCTATGGCTACACCTTC.

In this sample, this clonotype turned up a few times. The chain employs TRBV10-3 and TRBJ1-1; D perhaps matches TRBD1 (6 bases). This CDR3 is 14 amino acids long. Germline V gene data show CDR1 as ENHRY and CDR2 as SYGVKD. The V end lost 2 bases, the J end lost 5 bases, and 12 bases lay between the germline ends. This chain's CDR3 is CAISELTGGTEAFF. DNA for the CDR3: TGTGCCATCAGTGAGCTGACAGGCGGGACTGAAGCTTTCTTT.